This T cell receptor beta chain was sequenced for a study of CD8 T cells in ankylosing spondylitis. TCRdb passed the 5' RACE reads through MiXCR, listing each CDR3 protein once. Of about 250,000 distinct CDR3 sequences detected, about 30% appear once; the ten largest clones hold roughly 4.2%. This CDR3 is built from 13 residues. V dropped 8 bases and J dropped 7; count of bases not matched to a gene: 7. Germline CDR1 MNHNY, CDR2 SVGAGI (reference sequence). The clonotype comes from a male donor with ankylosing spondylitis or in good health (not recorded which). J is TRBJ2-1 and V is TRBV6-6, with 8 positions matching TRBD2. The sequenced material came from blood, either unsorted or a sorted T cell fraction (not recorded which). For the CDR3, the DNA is TGTGCCAGCCAGCGGGGGACGTGGAATGAGCAGTTCTTC. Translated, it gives CASQRGTWNEQFF.